A selection of T cell receptor beta chains follows, all from one sample in a study of neurological immune-mediated disorders. TCRdb recomputed calls from the 5' RACE reads with MiXCR, one row per CDR3 protein. This table holds approximately 41,000 distinct CDR3 sequences, 14% found once. Sequencing was done on a sample of CD4+ T cells from blood. These receptors came from a woman aged 55-69 years with HTLV-1-associated myelopathy (HAM/TSP). CDR3s include the opening cysteine and the closing phenylalanine or tryptophan.

cdr3_aa,j_call,v_call
CSDRGQSMNTEAFF,TRBJ1-1,TRBV29-1
CSAARERHEKLFF,TRBJ1-4,TRBV20-1
CASSKKLGQGDGYTF,TRBJ1-2,TRBV21-1
CSARAPFDSLHPYF,TRBJ2-7,TRBV20-1
CASSVQPLTDTQYF,TRBJ2-3,TRBV11-2
CASTTSGGAGNEQFF,TRBJ2-1,TRBV5-1
CASSLRGPGLETQYF,TRBJ2-5,TRBV14
CASSLDGVNTEAFF,TRBJ1-1,TRBV5-1
CASSLDSLTYNSPLHF,TRBJ1-6,TRBV7-2
CASSLDGVQGSGANVLTF,TRBJ2-6,TRBV7-8
CASSSHMGATGLSGYTF,TRBJ1-2,TRBV3-1
CASSPGLAGGQYF,TRBJ2-3,TRBV9
CASSPPGGGRLFAGANVLTF,TRBJ2-6,TRBV5-1
CASSRDRGSQPQHF,TRBJ1-5,TRBV27
CASQGAGGPIDNEQFF,TRBJ2-1,TRBV27
CASSQADRTRYTF,TRBJ1-2,TRBV3-1
CSARPGEGYGYTF,TRBJ1-2,TRBV20-1
CASSSIREQYF,TRBJ2-7,TRBV5-1
CASSEGWRAFF,TRBJ1-1,TRBV6-1
CASSFEDRETQYF,TRBJ2-5,TRBV5-1
CASSLEVSQGFTDTQYF,TRBJ2-3,TRBV7-9
CSASLRGQPQHF,TRBJ1-5,TRBV20-1
CASSLVGAGWGDTQYF,TRBJ2-3,TRBV11-2
CASSWDGARGTDTQYF,TRBJ2-3,TRBV5-1
CASSRGQGNQPQHF,TRBJ1-5,TRBV7-2
CASSPTDRVPLEQYF,TRBJ2-7,TRBV5-1
CASSYRDRDGYGYTF,TRBJ1-2,TRBV5-6
CASSVVSSNYGYTF,TRBJ1-2,TRBV9
CASSVTSGGYTGELFF,TRBJ2-2,TRBV5-1
CASSQDRGQDFNSPLHF,TRBJ1-6,TRBV4-2
CSASTSLAGNIQYF,TRBJ2-4,TRBV20-1
CASSFAGAPTDTQYF,TRBJ2-3,TRBV5-1
CSVAWGQANTYTQYF,TRBJ2-3,TRBV29-1
CSVVSYNEQFF,TRBJ2-1,TRBV29-1
CAISPSSYEQYF,TRBJ2-7,TRBV10-3
CSARVPGLAYEQYF,TRBJ2-7,TRBV20-1
CASSIDHRDWVKNIQYF,TRBJ2-4,TRBV19
CAWSRGMDYGYTF,TRBJ1-2,TRBV30
CASSPLRTGSSDTQYF,TRBJ2-3,TRBV5-1